Sequencing of this T cell receptor (beta chain) was carried out in a study of shared clonotypes between healthy human individuals (TCRdb year 2020). Broadly, across the study: The cohort comprised a couple of women and a few men aged 18 to 49 years. For each donor, CD4 naive and CD4 memory were each given three plates, CD8 naive was given two plates, and CD8 memory was given one plate. To estimate repertoire size and how much clonotypes are shared between individuals, the study performed deep sequencing of blood TCR repertoires from five healthy adults. To increase sequencing depth and limit assay-specific biases, TCR repertoire library preparation and sequencing were carried out by different laboratories using diverse techniques. Each donor's leukapheresis produced roughly between roughly 0.94 and 9.5 billion PBMCs. What the research found in general, with its limitations: The genetic and exposure-history diversity represented was limited by the small number of donors. Sampling was limited to blood, and TCR repertoires in tissue likely differ from TCR repertoires in blood. Even with the large sequencing depth, rarefaction of the sorted-subset datasets indicated that sequencing was incomplete. Based on pairwise subsampling, the degree of clonotype sharing among donors was expected to be affected by sequencing depth. When several donors were compared, the shared fraction of clonotypes was around 5% for naive CD4, less than 4% for naive CD8, roughly 2.5% for memory CD4, and less than 0.45% for memory CD8. Larger estimated clonotype richness was generally found for naive subsets than for memory subsets. Clonotypes shared by all four sorted-subset donors showed higher generation probabilities than non-shared clonotypes.

Using the deep immunoSEQ assay, multiplex PCR amplified TCR CDR3 regions from genomic DNA. Genomic DNA extracted from each cell subset was distributed evenly over all wells of several immunoSEQ 96-well plates, and each plate served as one replicate. Each replicate PCR for sorted subsets received about 220 ng genomic DNA, equal to roughly 30,000 T cell genomes. Purified libraries were measured with a Qubit 3.0 fluorometer, size-checked on a Bioanalyzer 2100, and measured again with the KAPA Library Quantification kit. Every immunoSEQ 96-well plate was sequenced on a separate single-read 150-cycle Illumina NextSeq 550 flow cell. In the source study's methods: Because the immunoSEQ output held only junctional sequences and lacked quality scores, the filtering could not match the filtering applied to full-length reads. To assign V/J genes and CDR3, sequences were annotated using PyIR, a Python wrapper for IgBLAST v1.9, with IMGT germline references. Reads with weak V/J assignments (E-value above 1e-6), missing CDR3, stop codons, out-of-frame junctions, or ambiguous translated residues were removed. V3J clonotypes were defined as sequences sharing an identical inferred V gene, J gene, and CDR3 amino acid sequence. Percentage overlap between repertoires was calculated by dividing the number of shared unique clonotypes by the size of the smaller repertoire. Repertoire richness was assessed with RTK rarefaction, the Chao1 estimator, and Recon v2.1 estimates of unobserved clonotypes. Generation probabilities for all TCRbeta clonotypes obtained by the gDNA method from a handful of donors were computed using OLGA. Here the immuneACCESS table is served through TCRdb, limited to in-frame sequences with V and J called. Missing clones are a known gap in these copies; in checked studies unresolved V genes cover under half, and the rest lacks a known reason. V, J and clone size are taken as reported in that table, and D and trimming were inferred from the DNA itself. This sample has 740,000 or so clones in its table, and about 80% of those were observed once. Jointly, the top ten make up 1.5% to 2% of the sample.

In regard to this clone: There is no known antigen for this receptor. No quality values exist for individual bases; no much larger clone is one base distant.

The donors were healthy, HIV-negative adults who had no recently reported acute infections or vaccinations. Every donor was a Caucasian adult living in Nashville, Tennessee, USA. CD4+ T cells were enriched by magnetic negative selection; naive cells were then positively selected on CD45RA, and the negative fraction formed the memory subset. Blood was obtained by leukapheresis, after which PBMCs were separated by Ficoll-Histopaque density gradient centrifugation and cryopreserved in liquid nitrogen vapor phase. Purity and quantity of every magnetically sorted T cell population were checked by analytical flow cytometry. Genomic DNA was isolated from each sorted fraction and quantified by UV absorbance on a Nanodrop 2000c. Input material: memory CD4+ T cells sorted from blood. Taken with the paper, the label for cell subset or site translates to: CD45RA-negative fraction. This receptor was taken from a woman aged 25 to 39 in good health.

The bases read TGTGCCATCGCGGGAGGGGCAGATACGCAGTATTTT. It specifies CAIAGGADTQYF. The chain is encoded by TRBV10-3 joined to TRBJ2-3, with 9 bases matching TRBD2. Trimming leaves V shorter by 8 bases and J shorter by 4 bases, with the junction holding 1 base beyond the gene matches. The CDR3 has 12 amino acids, counting the end cysteine and phenylalanine. The sequence is cut down to CDR3 DNA, 36 bases in frame from base 1. CDR1 and CDR2, looked up from the germline V gene, are ENHRY and SYGVKD.